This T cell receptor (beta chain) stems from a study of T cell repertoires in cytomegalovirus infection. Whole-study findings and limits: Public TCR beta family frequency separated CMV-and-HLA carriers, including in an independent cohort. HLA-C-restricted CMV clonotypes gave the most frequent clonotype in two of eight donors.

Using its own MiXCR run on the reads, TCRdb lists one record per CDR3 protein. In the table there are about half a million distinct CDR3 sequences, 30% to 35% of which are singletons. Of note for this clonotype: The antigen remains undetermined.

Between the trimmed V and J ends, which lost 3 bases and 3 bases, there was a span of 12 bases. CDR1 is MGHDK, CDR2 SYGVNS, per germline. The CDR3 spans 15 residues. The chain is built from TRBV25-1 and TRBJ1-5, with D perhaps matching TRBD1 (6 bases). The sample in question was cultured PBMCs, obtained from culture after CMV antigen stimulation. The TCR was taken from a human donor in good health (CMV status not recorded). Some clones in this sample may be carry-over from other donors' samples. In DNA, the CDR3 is TGTGCCAGCAGTGATAGCGACAGGCTCAATCAGCCCCAGCATTTT. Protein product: CASSDSDRLNQPQHF.